The source of this TCR beta chain is a study of radiation and T cells in renal cell carcinoma. Sequenced by immunoSEQ multiplex PCR; TCRdb stores in-frame clones only, minus some. This sample has 45,000 to 55,000 clones; about 80% occur once, and the top ten carry under 30%. Trimming took 11 bases from V and 4 from J, leaving 27 bases between them. Germline CDR1 SEHNR, CDR2 FQNEAQ (reference sequence). The CDR3 is 16 amino acids. This sample's time point: blood 2 weeks post-SBRT. Treatment: 15 Gy SBRT to primary tumor, nephrectomy 4 weeks later. The TCR comes from an older woman with renal cell carcinoma. The specimen was blood, collected from a patient whose treatment included radiotherapy and nephrectomy. This chain uses TRBV7-9 with TRBJ2-7; unclear D gene. CDR3 bases: TGTGCCGCTGGGTCAGCAGGAGTGCACCCCCCGTACGAGCAGTACTTC. Translating it yields CAAGSAGVHPPYEQYF.